This is a list of T cell receptor beta chains from one sample in a study of shared clonotypes between healthy human individuals. The repertoire was sequenced with immunoSEQ multiplex PCR; TCRdb's copy has only in-frame clones and lacks some. Here the sample spans approximately 2.4 million clones, approximately 96% being singletons. Sequences were obtained from naive CD4+ T cells sorted from blood. Receptors originate from a man younger than 35 in good health. The CDR3 runs from the conserved cysteine through the conserved F or W. The order of the fields is D gene, V gene, J gene, clone size, CDR3 DNA, CDR3 protein. A D gene is named only where the DNA matches it firmly. Where a row states a size, it is once, few, many or the class of an expanded clone; other rows omit it.

-	TRBV6-5	TRBJ2-5	-	TGTGCCAGCACCCCCTCAGGGGAAGAGACCCAGTACTTC	CASTPSGEETQYF
-	TRBV18	TRBJ1-5	-	TGTGCCAGCTCGGCCCCCGGGGCCGGCCGGGAGCCCCAGCATTTT	CASSAPGAGREPQHF
-	TRBV19	TRBJ1-1	-	TGTGCCAGTAGTATCGCTGGGTTCGGTGAAGCTTTCTTT	CASSIAGFGEAFF
-	TRBV6-5	TRBJ2-1	-	TGTGCCACCGCGAGGACCGACAATGAGCAGTTCTTC	CATARTDNEQFF
-	TRBV25-1	TRBJ2-1	-	TGTGCCAGCAGTGAACCCGGCAGGAATGAGCAGTTCTTC	CASSEPGRNEQFF
-	TRBV6-5	TRBJ1-5	-	TGTGCCAGCAGTCAAGGACTCAATCAGCCCCAGCATTTT	CASSQGLNQPQHF
TRBD2	TRBV11-2	TRBJ2-1	-	TGTGCCAGCAGCGCCGGGACTAGTTCCTACAATGAGCAGTTCTTC	CASSAGTSSYNEQFF
-	TRBV1	TRBJ2-1	-	TGCACCAGCAGCCTGAGGGGAACCCCGGACAATGAGCAGTTCTTC	CTSSLRGTPDNEQFF
TRBD2	TRBV28	TRBJ2-5	-	TGTGCCAGCAGTACTAGTATTCTTGGGACTAGCGGGAGGGCAGGGGAGACCCAGTACTTC	CASSTSILGTSGRAGETQYF
TRBD2	TRBV6-4	TRBJ2-7	-	TGTGCCAGTTCGGCAGCGGGGGGACCCTACGAGCAGTACTTC	CASSAAGGPYEQYF
-	TRBV5-1	TRBJ2-3	-	TGCGCCAGCAGCTTGAGAGAGTCAGATACGCAGTATTTT	CASSLRESDTQYF
-	TRBV19	TRBJ1-2	-	TGTGCCAGTAGTACCAGGAATTCCTATGGCTACACCTTC	CASSTRNSYGYTF
-	TRBV4-1	TRBJ1-1	-	TGCGCCAGCAGCCCTAGGACAAGTTTTGGATCTGAAGCTTTCTTT	CASSPRTSFGSEAFF
TRBD1	TRBV13	TRBJ1-6	once	TGTGCCAGCAGCTTCAGGGGGCTGGTGAATTCACCCCTCCACTTT	CASSFRGLVNSPLHF
-	TRBV27	TRBJ1-6	-	TGTGCCAGCAGTTTATCGTCTGGGAAGGCCTATAATTCACCCCTCCACTTT	CASSLSSGKAYNSPLHF
-	TRBV20-1	TRBJ2-3	-	TGCAGTGCTTCTCGAGATACGCAGTATTTT	CSASRDTQYF
-	TRBV6-1	TRBJ2-7	-	TGTGCCAGTTCCCGCGGCTTAGTCTCCTACGAGCAGTACTTC	CASSRGLVSYEQYF
-	TRBV30	TRBJ1-6	-	TGTGCCTGGAGATTTCTGGGTTCACCCCTCCACTTT	CAWRFLGSPLHF
TRBD1	TRBV5-4	TRBJ2-2	-	TGTGCCAGCAGCTTTGGTTTACAGGGGCTTGGCGGGGAGCTGTTTTTT	CASSFGLQGLGGELFF
TRBD2	TRBV13	TRBJ2-1	-	TGTGCCAGCAGCCCATGGACTAGCGGGAGGAATTCCTACAATGAGCAGTTCTTC	CASSPWTSGRNSYNEQFF
-	TRBV10-3	TRBJ2-3	once	TGTGCCATCAGATTTACAGGGTCCAACCCAGATACGCAGTATTTT	CAIRFTGSNPDTQYF
TRBD2	TRBV19	TRBJ2-2	-	TGTGCCAGTAGTATAGAAACTAGCGCCGGGGAGCTGTTTTTT	CASSIETSAGELFF
TRBD2	TRBV7-2	TRBJ2-1	-	TGTGCCAGCAGCTTAGGACTAGCGGGGGCCAGTGAGCAGTTCTTC	CASSLGLAGASEQFF
-	TRBV29-1	TRBJ2-1	-	TGCAGCGCCAACTGGTACAATGAGCAGTTCTTC	CSANWYNEQFF
-	TRBV25-1	TRBJ1-2	-	TGTGCCAGCAGTGAATTCGGGAGGGACGGAGATGGCTACACCTTC	CASSEFGRDGDGYTF
-	TRBV10-3	TRBJ1-1	-	TGTGCCATCAGTGAGTCGATCTCAGTGAACACTGAAGCTTTCTTT	CAISESISVNTEAFF
-	TRBV28	TRBJ1-4	-	TGTGCCAGCAGCCCAACAGGGTTGGCTAATGAAAAACTGTTTTTT	CASSPTGLANEKLFF
TRBD2	TRBV27	TRBJ2-3	-	TGTGCCAGCAGTTTATCGGGACTAGCGGGAGTAACAGATACGCAGTATTTT	CASSLSGLAGVTDTQYF
TRBD1	TRBV30	TRBJ1-5	-	TGTGCCTGGGCCACCTCAGGGGGTCAGCCCCAGCATTTT	CAWATSGGQPQHF
-	TRBV20-1	TRBJ1-6	-	TGCAGTGCTCCCCGGGGTGCCCTCCACTTT	CSAPRGALHF
-	TRBV5-8	TRBJ1-2	-	TGTGCCAGCAGCTTGAGGGGGGGTAGCTATGGCTACACCTTC	CASSLRGGSYGYTF
TRBD1	TRBV18	TRBJ1-1	-	TGTGCCAGCTCTCAAGACAGGGAAGGCCGAGCTTTCTTT	CASSQDREGRAFF
-	TRBV5-5	TRBJ2-3	-	TGTGCCAGCAGCTTGCCGCTGACAGATACGCAGTATTTT	CASSLPLTDTQYF
-	TRBV5-1	TRBJ2-1	-	TGCGCCAGCAGCTGGACGGACAATGAGCAGTTCTTC	CASSWTDNEQFF
-	TRBV7-2	TRBJ2-7	-	TGTGCCAGCAGCTTAGGGCGGGACTCCTACGAGCAGTACTTC	CASSLGRDSYEQYF
TRBD2	TRBV27	TRBJ2-3	-	TGTGCCAGCAGTTTCCGGACTAGCGGGATCACTTACACAGATACGCAGTATTTT	CASSFRTSGITYTDTQYF
-	TRBV28	TRBJ1-2	-	TGTGCCAGCAGGGGGGCCTCTAACTATGGCTACACCTTC	CASRGASNYGYTF
TRBD1	TRBV6-5	TRBJ1-2	-	TGTGCCAGCAGGTGGACAGGGGGCGCATCAGGCTACACCTTC	CASRWTGGASGYTF
-	TRBV28	TRBJ2-7	-	TGTGCCAGCAGTCGCGGGGGACAGACATCCTACGAGCAGTACTTC	CASSRGGQTSYEQYF
-	TRBV6-5	TRBJ1-1	-	TGTGCCAGCAGTAGGGGGGGCGACACTGAAGCTTTCTTT	CASSRGGDTEAFF
-	TRBV30	TRBJ1-6	-	TGTGCCTCGGGACTGCAAAATTCACCCCTCCACTTT	CASGLQNSPLHF
TRBD2	TRBV30	TRBJ2-2	-	TGTGCCTGGAGAGGGAGGGAAGTCACCGGGGAGCTGTTTTTT	CAWRGREVTGELFF
TRBD2	TRBV5-1	TRBJ2-5	-	TGCGCCAGCAGCTCCGGGACTATACAAGAGACCCAGTACTTC	CASSSGTIQETQYF
TRBD1	TRBV11-1	TRBJ2-3	-	TGTGCCAGCAGCCCGACAGGGGATAGAGATACGCAGTATTTT	CASSPTGDRDTQYF
TRBD2	TRBV5-1	TRBJ2-1	-	TGCGCCAGCAGCCCTGGGGTTAGCGGGAGCTTAAATGAGCAGTTCTTC	CASSPGVSGSLNEQFF
-	TRBV5-1	TRBJ2-2	-	TGCGCCAGCAGCTTTGCCGGCCCGAACACCGGGGAGCTGTTTTTT	CASSFAGPNTGELFF
-	TRBV25-1	TRBJ1-6	-	TGTGCCAGCAGTTCAACAGGCGGGGTTAATAATTCACCCCTCCACTTT	CASSSTGGVNNSPLHF
TRBD1	TRBV7-2	TRBJ2-7	once	TGTGCCAGCAGCCGCGGGACAGGGGCATCCTACGAGCAGTACTTC	CASSRGTGASYEQYF
-	TRBV19	TRBJ2-5	-	TGTGCCAGTAGTAAGTTATCCGGGGGAGAGACCCAGTACTTC	CASSKLSGGETQYF
-	TRBV5-1	TRBJ1-2	-	TGCGCCAGCAGCTTGACTGGGGGCGGGATAGGATACGGCTACACCTTC	CASSLTGGGIGYGYTF
TRBD2	TRBV4-1	TRBJ2-5	-	TGCGCCAGCAGCCGACTAGCGGGGAGCCAAGAGACCCAGTACTTC	CASSRLAGSQETQYF
-	TRBV5-4	TRBJ1-2	-	TGTGCCAGCAGCTTGGGGGACCGGCGGACACCCGGCTACACCTTC	CASSLGDRRTPGYTF
TRBD1	TRBV11-2	TRBJ2-7	once	TGTGCCAGCAGCTTGGCCTCTTGGGACAGGGCATACGAGCAGTACTTC	CASSLASWDRAYEQYF
TRBD2	TRBV27	TRBJ2-1	once	TGTGCCAGCAGTTTACCCCCGGGACTAGGTTCGAATGAGCAGTTCTTC	CASSLPPGLGSNEQFF
-	TRBV18	TRBJ2-1	-	TGTGCCAGCTCACTGCGCGGGGACAATGAGCAGTTCTTC	CASSLRGDNEQFF